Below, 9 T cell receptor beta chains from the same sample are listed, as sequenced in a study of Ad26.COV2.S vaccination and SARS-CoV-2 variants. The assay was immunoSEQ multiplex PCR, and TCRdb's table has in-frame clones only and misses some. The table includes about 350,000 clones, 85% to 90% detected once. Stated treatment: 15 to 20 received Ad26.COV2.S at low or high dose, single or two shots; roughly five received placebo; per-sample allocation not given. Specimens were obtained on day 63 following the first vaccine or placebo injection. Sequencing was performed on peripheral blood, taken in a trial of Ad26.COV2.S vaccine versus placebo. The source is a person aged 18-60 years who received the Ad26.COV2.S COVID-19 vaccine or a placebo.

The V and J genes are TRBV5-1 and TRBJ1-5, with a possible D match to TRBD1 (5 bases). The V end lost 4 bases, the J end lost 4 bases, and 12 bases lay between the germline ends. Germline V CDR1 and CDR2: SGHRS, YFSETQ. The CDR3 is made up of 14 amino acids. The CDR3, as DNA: TGCGCCAGCAGCCCCGGACACCAAAATCAGCCCCAGCATTTT. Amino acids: CASSPGHQNQPQHF. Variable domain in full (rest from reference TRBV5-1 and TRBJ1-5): KAGVTQTPRYLIKTRGQQVTLSCSPISGHRSVSWYQQTPGQGLQFLFEYFSETQRNKGNFPGRFSGRQFSNSRSEMNVSTLELGDSALYLCASSPGHQNQPQHFGDGTRLSIL.

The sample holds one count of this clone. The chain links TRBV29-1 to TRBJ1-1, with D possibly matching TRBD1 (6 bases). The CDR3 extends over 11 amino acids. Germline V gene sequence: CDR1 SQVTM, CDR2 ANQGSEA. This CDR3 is CSGTLNTEAFF. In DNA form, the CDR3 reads TGCAGTGGGACACTGAACACTGAAGCTTTCTTT.

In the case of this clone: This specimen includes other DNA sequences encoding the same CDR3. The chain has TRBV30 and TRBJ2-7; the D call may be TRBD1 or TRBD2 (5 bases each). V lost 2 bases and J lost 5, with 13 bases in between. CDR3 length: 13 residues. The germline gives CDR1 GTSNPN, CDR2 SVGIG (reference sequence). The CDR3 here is CAWSSGLGDEQYF. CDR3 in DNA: TGTGCCTGGAGTTCGGGCCTGGGGGACGAGCAGTACTTC.

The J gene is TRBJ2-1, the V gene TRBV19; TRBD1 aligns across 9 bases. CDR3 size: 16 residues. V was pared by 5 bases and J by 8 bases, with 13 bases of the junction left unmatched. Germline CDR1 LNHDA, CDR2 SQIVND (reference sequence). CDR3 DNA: TGTGCCAGTAGTCGATCGGGGACAGGGCCTTTCCATGAGCAGTTCTTC. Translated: CASSRSGTGPFHEQFF.

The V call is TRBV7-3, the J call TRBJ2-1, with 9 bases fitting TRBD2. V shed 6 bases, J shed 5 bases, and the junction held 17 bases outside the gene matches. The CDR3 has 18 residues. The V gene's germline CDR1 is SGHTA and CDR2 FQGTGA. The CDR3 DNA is TGTGCCAGCAGTCCTTATCTAGCGGGGACTAGCTCTGACAATGAGCAGTTCTTC. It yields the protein CASSPYLAGTSSDNEQFF. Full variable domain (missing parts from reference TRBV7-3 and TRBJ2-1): GAGVSQTPSNKVTEKGKYVELRCDPISGHTALYWYRQSLGQGPEFLIYFQGTGAADDSGLPNDRFFAVRPEGSVSTLKIQRTERGDSAVYLCASSPYLAGTSSDNEQFFGPGTRLTVL.

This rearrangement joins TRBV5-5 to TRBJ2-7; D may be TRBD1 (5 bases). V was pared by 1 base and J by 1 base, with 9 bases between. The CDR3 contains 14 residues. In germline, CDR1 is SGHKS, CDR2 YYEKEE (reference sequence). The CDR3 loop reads CASSLTGVSYEQYF. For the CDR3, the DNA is TGTGCCAGCAGCTTGACAGGCGTTTCCTACGAGCAGTACTTC.

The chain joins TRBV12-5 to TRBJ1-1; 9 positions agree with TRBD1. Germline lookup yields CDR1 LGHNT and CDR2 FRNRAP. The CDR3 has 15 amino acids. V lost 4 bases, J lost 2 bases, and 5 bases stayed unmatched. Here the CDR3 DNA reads TGTGCTAGTGGTTGGGGGGACAGGGCCAACACTGAAGCTTTCTTT. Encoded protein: CASGWGDRANTEAFF.

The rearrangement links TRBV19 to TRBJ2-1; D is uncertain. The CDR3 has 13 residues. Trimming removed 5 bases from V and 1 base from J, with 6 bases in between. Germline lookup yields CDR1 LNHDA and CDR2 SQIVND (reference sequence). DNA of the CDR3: TGTGCCAGTAGTTACGAATCCTACAATGAGCAGTTCTTC. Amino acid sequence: CASSYESYNEQFF.

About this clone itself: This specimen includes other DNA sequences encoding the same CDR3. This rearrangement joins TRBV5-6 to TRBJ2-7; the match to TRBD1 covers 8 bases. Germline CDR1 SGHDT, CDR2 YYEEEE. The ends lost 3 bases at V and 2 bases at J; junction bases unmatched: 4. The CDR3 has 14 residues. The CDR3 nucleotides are TGTGCCAGCAGCTGGACAGGGTTACCCTACGAGCAGTACTTC. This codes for CASSWTGLPYEQYF.